Below are 29 T cell receptor beta chains sequenced from a single sample in a study of prognosis after radiotherapy for stage I lung cancer. Amplicons of TCR beta CDR3 were generated from genomic DNA by two-round multiplex PCR. Amplification during the initial PCR round employed primers specific to each TRBV and TRBJ gene. One entry per CDR3 protein results from TCRdb running MiXCR on the multiplex PCR reads. The sample includes fewer than 50,000 distinct CDR3 sequences, roughly a quarter of them seen just once. The source was PBMCs, collected before or after stereotactic body radiation therapy (not recorded which). These receptors were obtained from a donor over 45 with non-small cell lung cancer.

A word on this clonotype: This likely came from a read error, as a far larger clone is one base away. The chain links TRBV20-1 to TRBJ2-7, with 9 bases lining up with TRBD1. V shed 5 bases, J shed 7 bases, and the junction held 9 bases outside the gene matches. CDR3 length: 13 amino acids. Germline assignment: CDR1 DFQATT and CDR2 SNEGSKA (reference sequence). CDR3 loop: CSAPGQGYNEQYF. In nucleotides, the CDR3 is TGCAGTGCTCCGGGACAGGGCTACAATGAGCAGTACTTC.

This clonotype showed up just once. Mismatch with germline at one junction end may stem from a read error. This chain uses TRBV5-1 with TRBJ1-5; maybe TRBD1 (6 bases). Germline assignment: CDR1 SGHRS and CDR2 YFSETQ. The CDR3 length is 15 residues. The CDR3 sequence: CASSLKGEYNQPQHF. The CDR3 DNA reads as TGCGCCAGCAGCCTAAAGGGGGAATACAATCAGCCCCAGCACTTT.

This clonotype was observed at least ten times. This chain connects TRBV3-1 to TRBJ1-1, with no clear D. Germline lookup yields CDR1 LGHDT and CDR2 YNNKEL (reference sequence). The CDR3 totals 14 residues. The V gene lost 5 bases and the J gene lost 4 bases, with 14 bases spanning the gap. CDR3 residues: CASSKGITSTEAFF. Written as DNA, the CDR3 is TGTGCCAGCAGCAAAGGGATCACGAGCACTGAAGCTTTCTTT.

This clonotype was counted many times. The rearrangement joins TRBV30 to TRBJ2-1, with D perhaps TRBD2 (5 bases). V lost 1 base, J lost 7 bases, and 8 bases lay in between. The V gene's germline CDR1 is GTSNPN and CDR2 SVGIG (reference sequence). The CDR3 spans 12 residues. In nucleotides, the CDR3 is TGTGCCTGGAGTGGAGGCGGGAATGAGCAGTTCTTC. This encodes CAWSGGGNEQFF.

This clonotype was counted once. It is likely a read error, because the conserved phenylalanine at the end of the CDR3 is missing. CDR3: CASSSQDLLGYGYTL. DNA of the CDR3: TGTGCCAGCAGTTCACAGGACCTACTGGGCTATGGCTACACCTTA. This sequence joins TRBV28 and TRBJ1-2; possibly TRBD1 for D (5 bases). Deletions cut 4 bases from V and 4 bases from J, with 16 bases between. This CDR3 contains 15 residues. Looked up from germline, CDR1 is MDHEN and CDR2 is SYDVKM.

In this sample, this clonotype turned up many times. This rearrangement joins TRBV9 to TRBJ1-1; 9 positions agree with TRBD1. The CDR3 totals 15 residues. The V gene end was trimmed by 0 bases and the J gene end by 5 bases; junction bases not matched to a gene: 5. The germline CDR1 and CDR2 sequences are SGDLS and YYNGEE. CDR3 amino acids: CASSVGTGEGTEAFF. The CDR3 coding sequence is TGTGCCAGCAGCGTAGGGACAGGGGAGGGGACTGAAGCTTTCTTT.

This clonotype appeared many times. The chain combines TRBV15 with TRBJ2-7; D unresolved. This CDR3 contains 13 residues. The V end lost 1 base, the J end lost 3 bases, and 7 bases lay between the germline ends. CDR1 and CDR2 (germline): LNHNV, YYDKDF (reference sequence). DNA for the CDR3: TGTGCCACCAGCAGAGCCCCCGTCTACGAGCAGTACTTC. It codes for CATSRAPVYEQYF.

This sequence joins TRBV7-2 and TRBJ2-1; D is possibly TRBD1 (5 bases). The germline V gene has CDR1 SGHTA and CDR2 FQGNSA. The germline V and J ends were trimmed by 1 base and 13 bases, with 14 bases remaining between them. The CDR3 extends over 13 amino acids. The chain's CDR3 is CASSLEWGIDQFF. The CDR3 nucleotides read TGTGCCAGCAGCTTAGAGTGGGGCATTGATCAGTTCTTC.

The V gene is TRBV6-2 or TRBV6-3, the J gene TRBJ1-5; 9 bases match TRBD1. The CDR3 extends over 15 amino acids. Germline V CDR1 and CDR2: MNHEY, SVGEGT. V gave up 6 bases and J gave up 0 bases; unmatched junction bases: 3. CDR3: CASSGQGYSNQPQHF. As DNA, the CDR3 is TGTGCCAGCAGCGGACAGGGGTATAGCAATCAGCCCCAGCATTTT.

This clonotype was seen more than once but under ten times. This sequence may be a read error, since a much larger clone differs from it by one base. The genes are TRBV19 and TRBJ2-7, with a weak D call TRBD1 (6 bases). Germline loops: CDR1 LNHDA, CDR2 SQIVND (reference sequence). The CDR3 is 13 amino acids. The germline V and J ends were trimmed by 8 bases and 0 bases, with 11 bases remaining between them. The CDR3 spells CASGAGDSYEQYF. In nucleotides, the CDR3 is TGTGCCAGTGGGGCAGGGGACTCCTACGAGCAGTACTTC. Full variable domain (missing parts from reference TRBV19 and TRBJ2-7): DGGITQSPKYLFRKEGQNVTLSCEQNLNHDAMYWYRQDPGQGLRLIYYSQIVNDFQKGDIAEGYSVSREKKESFPLTVTSAQKNPTAFYLCASGAGDSYEQYFGPGTRLTVT.

Here the CDR3 reads CASSLSQGLANYGYTF. Written as DNA, the CDR3 is TGCGCCAGCAGCTTGTCTCAGGGGTTAGCTAACTATGGCTACACCTTC. This sequence joins TRBV5-1 and TRBJ1-2, with D possibly TRBD1 on 6 matching bases. Germline V gene data show CDR1 as SGHRS and CDR2 as YFSETQ. The CDR3 runs 16 residues. V was trimmed by 1 base and J by 0 bases, leaving 13 bases between them.

There are many counts of this clonotype. The V gene is TRBV24-1, the J gene TRBJ2-5; the D gene is possibly TRBD2 (6 bases). V was trimmed by 9 bases and J by 5 bases, leaving 12 bases between them. The V gene's germline CDR1 is KGHDR and CDR2 SFDVKD. CDR3 size: 12 residues. The CDR3 nucleotides are TGTGCCACCGCGGAGGGGAAGGAGACCCAGTACTTC. Translation: CATAEGKETQYF.

As for this clonotype: This sequence may be a read error, since a much larger clone differs from it by one base. The CDR3 nucleotides are TGCAGCGTTGATGAAGGGGTCCTCCTTCCGGGCTACAACTTC. Translated, it gives CSVDEGVLLPGYNF. The chain couples TRBV29-1 to TRBJ1-2; D is possibly TRBD1 (5 bases). This CDR3 is 14 amino acids long. Germline values: CDR1 SQVTM, CDR2 ANQGSEA. Filled out from reference TRBV29-1 and TRBJ1-2, the complete variable domain reads SAVISQKPSRDICQRGTSLTIQCQVDSQVTMMFWYRQQPGQSLTLIATANQGSEATYESGFVIDKFPISRPNLTFSTLTVSNMSPEDSSIYLCSVDEGVLLPGYNFGSGTRLTVV.

This clonotype has just one count. A single base separates this from a much larger clone, so it may be a read error. This chain links TRBV3-1 with TRBJ2-4; TRBD1 is a possible D gene (5 bases). The CDR3 length is 15 residues. Trimming shortened V by 0 bases and J by 7 bases, and 13 bases separated the two germline ends. In germline, CDR1 is LGHDT, CDR2 YNNKEL (reference sequence). DNA for the CDR3: TGTGCCAGCAGCCAAGAAGGGGCAGGCAACAACATTCAGTACTTC. Its translation: CASSQEGAGNNIQYF. Complete variable domain (other parts from reference TRBV3-1 and TRBJ2-4): DTAVSQTPKYLVTQMGNDKSIKCEQNLGHDTMYWYKQDSKKFLKIMFSYNNKELIINETVPNRFSPKSPDKAHLNLHINSLELGDSAVYFCASSQEGAGNNIQYFGAGTRLSVL.

This clonotype was seen many times. The chain links TRBV20-1 to TRBJ1-3; no definite D call. CDR3 length equals 14 residues. Trimming left V 6 bases short and J 1 base short, with 13 bases between. Germline CDR1 DFQATT, CDR2 SNEGSKA (reference sequence). CDR3 sequence: CSAALYPSGNTIYF. CDR3 in DNA: TGCAGTGCCGCCCTGTACCCTTCTGGAAACACCATATATTTT.

This clonotype is medium-sized by share. The chain is built from TRBV20-1 and TRBJ2-7; D gene unclear. Germline CDR1 DFQATT, CDR2 SNEGSKA (reference sequence). The CDR3 has 11 amino acids. V was cut by 2 bases and J by 4 bases, with 6 bases left in between. CDR3 protein: CSARKNYEQYF. CDR3 DNA: TGCAGTGCTAGAAAGAATTACGAGCAGTACTTC.

This clonotype came up many times. The V gene is TRBV6-1, the J gene TRBJ2-1; the match to TRBD2 covers 10 bases. The germline V gene encodes CDR1 MNHNS and CDR2 SASEGT. The CDR3 has 14 amino acids. V lost 4 bases and J lost 9; bases outside the gene matches: 6. The CDR3 is CASSASGSRGEQFF. The CDR3 region has the DNA TGTGCCAGCAGTGCTAGCGGGAGTCGCGGTGAGCAGTTCTTC.

This clonotype was recorded at least ten times. V and J are TRBV4-2 and TRBJ2-7; TRBD2 is a possible D gene (6 bases). V lost 4 bases to trimming and J lost 4 bases, with 17 bases between them. CDR1 LGHNA and CDR2 YNFKEQ come from the germline V gene. CDR3 size: 15 residues. The CDR3 DNA reads as TGTGCCAGCAGCCGCAACGCGGGACTGATATACGAGCAGTACTTC. This gives the protein CASSRNAGLIYEQYF.

This clonotype was recorded many times. The chain joins TRBV20-1 to TRBJ2-7; TRBD2 matches at 16 bases. There are 16 residues in the CDR3. Trimming removed 5 bases from V and 2 bases from J; junction bases left unmatched: 6. Germline V lookup: CDR1 DFQATT, CDR2 SNEGSKA (reference sequence). CDR3 nucleotide sequence: TGCAGTGCTCCGGGACTAGCGGGGGGGGTGACCTACGAGCAGTACTTC. It yields the protein CSAPGLAGGVTYEQYF.

This clonotype was seen many times. The rearrangement links TRBV6-1 to TRBJ1-2; 9 nucleotides match TRBD1. Losses at the gene ends were 4 bases for V and 5 bases for J; bases not matched to a gene: 8. CDR1 and CDR2 from the germline V gene are MNHNS and SASEGT. The CDR3 consists of 15 residues. DNA of the CDR3: TGTGCCAGCAGTGTCTCCGGGACAGGGTATTATGGCTACACCTTC. Its protein is CASSVSGTGYYGYTF.

This clonotype was seen at least ten times. This chain uses TRBV19 with TRBJ1-2, with a tentative D call TRBD1 (5 bases). The CDR3 consists of 15 residues. Trimming took 6 bases from V and 4 from J, leaving 18 bases between them. Germline loops: CDR1 LNHDA, CDR2 SQIVND (reference sequence). CDR3 residues: CASRRAGRWGYGYTF. CDR3 nucleotide sequence: TGTGCCAGTAGGAGAGCGGGACGGTGGGGCTATGGCTACACCTTC. Looking up the rest from reference TRBV19 and TRBJ1-2 gives the full variable domain: DGGITQSPKYLFRKEGQNVTLSCEQNLNHDAMYWYRQDPGQGLRLIYYSQIVNDFQKGDIAEGYSVSREKKESFPLTVTSAQKNPTAFYLCASRRAGRWGYGYTFGSGTRLTVV.

As to this clonotype: Given a much more abundant clone one base away, this may be a read error. The chain employs TRBV6-1 and TRBJ2-6; 8 nucleotides align to TRBD1. CDR1 and CDR2 (germline): MNHNS, SASEGT. CDR3 size: 17 residues. The CDR3 region has the DNA TGTGCCAGCAGTGCAGGGGGCGCGAGCTCTGGGTCCAACGTCCTGACTTTC. Its protein is CASSAGGASSGSNVLTF.

A remark on this clonotype: This may arise from a read error, as a much more abundant clone is one base away. The chain uses TRBV5-4 and TRBJ2-7; 7 nucleotides line up with TRBD1. Trimming at V came to 3 bases and at J to 5 bases, leaving 11 bases not matched to a gene. This CDR3 region has 15 residues. The germline gives CDR1 SGHNT, CDR2 YYREEE (reference sequence). CDR3 in amino acids: CASSSTGNSLHEQYF. The CDR3 nucleotides read TGTGCCAGCAGCTCGACAGGGAATTCCCTCCACGAGCAGTACTTC.

This clonotype was counted ten times or more. J is TRBJ1-2 and V is TRBV2; 7 nucleotides line up with TRBD1. CDR3 size: 14 residues. With V trimmed by 3 bases and J by 6 bases, 7 bases remained unmatched. Per the germline V gene, CDR1 is SNHLY and CDR2 is FYNNEI. The CDR3 reads CASSENRGMNGYTF. The CDR3 DNA sequence: TGTGCCAGCAGTGAGAACAGGGGTATGAATGGCTACACCTTC. Complete variable domain (other parts from reference TRBV2 and TRBJ1-2): EPEVTQTPSHQVTQMGQEVILRCVPISNHLYFYWYRQILGQKVEFLVSFYNNEISEKSEIFDDQFSVERPDGSNFTLKIRSTKLEDSAMYFCASSENRGMNGYTFGSGTRLTVV.

With respect to this clonotype: One base away lies a much larger clone, so this may be a sequencing read error. The chain employs TRBV19 and TRBJ2-5; 9 bases agree with TRBD1. J was trimmed by 5 bases and V by 10 bases; bases with no gene match: 14. The germline gives CDR1 LNHDA, CDR2 SQIVND (reference sequence). This CDR3 contains 15 residues. The CDR3 is CATVGTGSSEETQYF. The CDR3 nucleotides are TGTGCCACCGTAGGGACAGGGAGTTCAGAGGAGACCCAGTACTTC. The variable domain in full, with the rest retrieved from reference TRBV19 and TRBJ2-5, is DGGITQSPKYLFRKEGQNVTLSCEQNLNHDAMYWYRQDPGQGLRLIYYSQIVNDFQKGDIAEGYSVSREKKESFPLTVTSAQKNPTAFYLCATVGTGSSEETQYFGPGTRLLVL.

This clonotype appeared many times. The J gene is TRBJ2-5, the V gene TRBV6-1; maybe TRBD2 (6 bases). There are 14 residues in the CDR3. V lost 2 bases and J lost 5, with 12 bases in between. From germline, CDR1 is MNHNS and CDR2 SASEGT. CDR3 amino acids: CASSEWGEVETQYF. CDR3 DNA: TGTGCCAGCAGTGAATGGGGGGAAGTGGAGACCCAGTACTTC.

There are many counts of this clonotype. V and J are TRBV10-3 and TRBJ2-7; TRBD1 matches at 11 bases. CDR3 length: 17 amino acids. The germline gives CDR1 ENHRY, CDR2 SYGVKD. J lost 4 bases, V lost 6 bases, and 14 bases had no gene match. The CDR3 nucleotides are TGTGCCATCAGGGCCTCGTGGGACAGGGGGTTGTCGTACGAGCAGTACTTC. Amino acid sequence: CAIRASWDRGLSYEQYF.

This clonotype was observed at least ten times. This sequence joins TRBV28 and TRBJ2-2; D unresolved. This CDR3 has 17 residues. CDR1 and CDR2 (germline): MDHEN, SYDVKM. Trimming removed 2 bases at V and 0 bases at J, with 13 bases between. This CDR3 is CASSLMVRYTNTGELFF. CDR3 bases: TGTGCCAGCAGTTTAATGGTCAGATACACGAACACCGGGGAGCTGTTTTTT.

This clonotype showed up many times. The rearrangement joins TRBV27 to TRBJ2-7; TRBD1 agrees at 8 bases. V lost 2 bases and J lost 3; bases outside the gene matches: 12. Germline V gene lookup returns CDR1 MNHEY and CDR2 SMNVEV (reference sequence). The CDR3 is 17 residues long. As DNA, the CDR3 is TGTGCCAGCAGTTTAACCTCCTCAGGGGGCGGCAACTACGAGCAGTACTTC. As protein: CASSLTSSGGGNYEQYF.